This entry describes one TCR beta chain. Its cognate antigen has yet to be identified. No per-base quality is available; no much larger clone lies one base away. This sample was included in a study of T cell clones after liver transplantation (dated by TCRdb to about 2019). Notes on the research overall: ITN030ST, the source of the samples, was a randomized trial that attempted immunosuppression withdrawal within 2 years of liver transplantation. Donor-reactive T cell clones were identified by TCRbeta sequencing following a pre-transplant mixed lymphocyte reaction and were subsequently tracked in post-transplant blood. Third party-reactive TCRbeta sequences were also identified from pre-transplant MLRs to serve as an antigen-independent comparator for donor-reactive sequences. Three of the eight recipients were HCV-positive; the others were transplanted for non-autoimmune, non-viral indications. The subjects received no induction therapy and were kept on standard immunosuppression until randomization at 12-24 months post-transplant. Tolerance was defined as complete withdrawal of immunosuppression for at least one year without a rise in liver enzymes beyond twice the upper limit of normal. Blood samples were collected pre-transplant, pre-randomization before withdrawal, and post-randomization after either complete withdrawal or failed withdrawal. The studied cohort comprised 8 liver transplant recipients, 3 classified as tolerant and 5 as non-tolerant.

Per the germline V gene, SNHLY is the CDR1 and FYNNEI is the CDR2. From the cysteine through the phenylalanine, the CDR3 covers 12 amino acids. Of the read, only the CDR3 DNA is kept; its 36 bases are in frame from base 1. The V and J ends are trimmed by 7 bases and 6 bases, leaving 12 bases between them. High-throughput TCRbeta CDR3 sequencing of frozen genomic DNA was performed by immunoSEQ, including PCR amplification, mapping, bias correction and internal controls. Concerning the study's data processing: Only productive rearrangements were retained, with each unique TCRbeta sequence defined by its CDR3 nucleotide sequence together with its V and J gene. Donor-reactive sequences required at least 5-fold expansion in CFSE-low cells versus unstimulated pre-transplant cells and at least 0.01% frequency. To ensure at least 90% detection power, minimum frequency thresholds were set for each subject based on that subject's lowest-template unstimulated sample. Jensen-Shannon divergence between the top 1000 TCRbeta sequences post-transplant and pre-transplant was used to measure repertoire turnover. Changes in detection of donor-reactive sequences were assessed with two-sided Fisher's exact tests. Imported from immuneACCESS, the table was reduced by TCRdb to in-frame sequences with V and J called. These copies leave out some clones; in studies compared against another copy, an unresolved V gene accounts for under half, and the cause of the remainder is not known. The V and J calls and clone size were taken over from that table, and D and trimming were inferred from the DNA. This sample is represented by about 75,000 clones; around 84% of them were singletons. 2% to 2.5% of the sample belongs to the ten largest clones.

General conclusions and limits of the study: Low numbers of available donor cells limited the measurable donor-reactive repertoire in a couple of subjects. Circulating donor-reactive CD4 TCRbeta sequences fell significantly post-transplant in 5 of 8 subjects, irrespective of tolerance or HCV status. Since no allograft tissue specimens were available, donor-reactive T cells may have migrated into the graft instead of being deleted. Donor-reactive sequences declined more than third party-reactive ones, suggesting partial antigen-specific deletion unrelated to withdrawal success. Once repertoire turnover was taken into account, donor-reactive detection showed a significant reduction for CD4 in 7 of 8 subjects and for CD8 in 8 of 8. Because of small, heterogeneous patient numbers and non-standardized post-transplant time points, the conclusions were only preliminary.

Unstimulated PBMCs, after thawing, were stained for CD3, CD4 and CD8 and then FACS-sorted into CD3+CD4+ and CD3+CD8+ populations. All 8 studied subjects were randomized to immunosuppression withdrawal. The Qiagen DNeasy Blood and Tissue Kit was used for isolation of genomic DNA. The clonotype comes from a human patient who received a liver transplant. Following a transplant, some T lymphocytes may have been derived from the graft donor. The specimen was CD4+ T cells from blood, collected 48 months after liver transplant. The chain couples TRBV2 to TRBJ2-5; TRBD1 might be the D gene, on 6 matching bases. The nucleotide sequence is given as TGTGCCAGCATGCAACAGGGACAGACCCAGTACTTC. The translation is CASMQQGQTQYF.